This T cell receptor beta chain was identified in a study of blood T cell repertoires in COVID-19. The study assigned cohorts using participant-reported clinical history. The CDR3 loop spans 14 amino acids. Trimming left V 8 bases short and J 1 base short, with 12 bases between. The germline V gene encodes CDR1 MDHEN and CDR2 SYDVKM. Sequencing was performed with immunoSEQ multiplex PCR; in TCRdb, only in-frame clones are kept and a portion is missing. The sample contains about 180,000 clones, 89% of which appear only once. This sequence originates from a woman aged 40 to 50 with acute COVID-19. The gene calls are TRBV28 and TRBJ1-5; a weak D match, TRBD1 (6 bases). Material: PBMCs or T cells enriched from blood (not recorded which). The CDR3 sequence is CASWTQGSNQPQHF. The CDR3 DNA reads TGTGCCAGCTGGACCCAGGGGAGCAATCAGCCCCAGCATTTT.